This is a list of T cell receptor beta chains from one sample in a study of blood T cell repertoires in COVID-19. Generated by immunoSEQ multiplex PCR, the TCRdb table keeps only in-frame clones and is missing some. The top ten hold 20% to 25% of the sample, which has 85,000 to 100,000 clones, roughly 80% seen once. The material sequenced was peripheral blood. The receptors here all came from a human donor in a cohort sampled during active COVID-19. CDR3s include the opening cysteine and the closing phenylalanine or tryptophan. D genes are given only for firm matches. Not all rows give a size; the values are once, few, many and, for expanded clones, a class.

j_call d_call clone_size v_call cdr3_nt cdr3_aa
TRBJ2-3 TRBD2 . TRBV10-2 TGCGCCAGCAGTGACCCCAGCGGGGGGGTGGATACGCAGTATTTT CASSDPSGGVDTQYF
TRBJ2-3 TRBD2 . TRBV4-1 TGCGCCAGCAGCCGTAGCGGGGGGGACACAGATACGCAGTATTTT CASSRSGGDTDTQYF
TRBJ1-5 TRBD1 . TRBV7-9 TGTACCAGCAGCTACTCCGGGACAGGGCTTTATAGCAATCAGCCCCAGCATTTT CTSSYSGTGLYSNQPQHF
TRBJ2-1 . few TRBV14 TGTGCCAGCAGCCCACAGACTAGGAGGTCTGTCAATGAGCAGTTCTTC CASSPQTRRSVNEQFF
TRBJ1-2 . . TRBV28 TGTGCCAGCAGCGCAGGACAGCCTCCCTATGGCTACACCTTC CASSAGQPPYGYTF
TRBJ2-7 TRBD1 . TRBV7-9 TGTGCCAGCAGCTTAGCGCAGGGGGCGAGCTACGAGCAGTACTTC CASSLAQGASYEQYF
TRBJ1-4 TRBD1 . TRBV5-1 TGCGCCAGCACCCCCACCCCACAGGGGTCTGCAACTAATGAAAAACTGTTTTTT CASTPTPQGSATNEKLFF
TRBJ1-4 TRBD1 . TRBV18 TGTGCCAGCCACAGGGGGCGTGAAGAAAAACTGTTTTTT CASHRGREEKLFF
TRBJ1-1 . . TRBV5-4 TGTGCCAGCAGCTTGGGCGGGACGGTGAACACTGAAGCTTTCTTT CASSLGGTVNTEAFF
TRBJ1-2 TRBD1 . TRBV10-3 TGTGCCATCACGCCTGAGACAGGGGGCGGAGGCTACACCTTC CAITPETGGGGYTF
TRBJ1-4 . . TRBV12-3/TRBV12-4 TGTGCCAGCAGGTCGGGAGGAATAGAAAAACTGTTTTTT CASRSGGIEKLFF
TRBJ2-1 TRBD2 . TRBV10-3 TGTGCCATCAGAAGCGGGGGGATTTACAATGAGCAGTTCTTC CAIRSGGIYNEQFF
TRBJ1-1 . few TRBV19 TGTGCCAGTAGTATAGATGCCGGATCGGGCACTGAAGCTTTCTTT CASSIDAGSGTEAFF
TRBJ1-1 . . TRBV3-1/TRBV3-2 TGTGCCAGCAGCCAAGAGAGGACAGTGAACACTGAAGCTTTCTTT CASSQERTVNTEAFF
TRBJ2-5 TRBD2 . TRBV6-2/TRBV6-3 TGTGCCAGCAGTTCAACTAGCGGGGGGGTGACCCAGTACTTC CASSSTSGGVTQYF
TRBJ1-2 . . TRBV28 TGTGCCAGCACCTTACAGGCTTATTATGGCTACACCTTC CASTLQAYYGYTF
TRBJ2-1 TRBD2 . TRBV20-1 TGCAGTGCTAGTGACATCGTCCGCAGCGGGAGGGCCGGTGAGCAGTTCTTC CSASDIVRSGRAGEQFF
TRBJ2-5 TRBD2 . TRBV7-2 TGTGCCAGCAGCTTAGGGGGGGGCCAAGAGACCCAGTACTTC CASSLGGGQETQYF
TRBJ2-7 TRBD2 few TRBV14 TGTGCCAGCAGCCAAGGACTAGCGGGGGGCGAGCAGTACTTC CASSQGLAGGEQYF
TRBJ1-2 . . TRBV6-2/TRBV6-3 TGTGCCAGCAGTTACCTACAGGGATATCCTCAAAAATCCTATGGCTACACCTTC CASSYLQGYPQKSYGYTF
TRBJ2-7 TRBD2 . TRBV6-4 TGTGCCAGCAGCCCCGGGACTAGCGGGAGTTACGAGCAGTACTTC CASSPGTSGSYEQYF
TRBJ1-5 TRBD1 . TRBV28 TGTGCCAGCAGTTTTCGACAGGGGGGGAATCAGCCCCAGCATTTT CASSFRQGGNQPQHF
TRBJ1-4 . . TRBV19 TGTGCCAGTAGTGCCGGGAACTGGGGTGAAAAACTGTTTTTT CASSAGNWGEKLFF
TRBJ1-5 . . TRBV28 TGTGCCAGCAGAATACCGGCAGGGGAAGGTCAGCCCCAGCATTTT CASRIPAGEGQPQHF
TRBJ2-2 . . TRBV18 TGTGCCAGCTCACCACGACAAAACACCGGGGAGCTGTTTTTT CASSPRQNTGELFF
TRBJ1-2 . . TRBV7-2 TGTGCCAGCAGCTTACCGGGCGAGGCGAAGACAGGAAACTATGGCTACACCTTC CASSLPGEAKTGNYGYTF
TRBJ2-6 . . TRBV18 TGTGCCAGCACTCTCGGCTCTGGGGCCAACGTCCTGACTTTC CASTLGSGANVLTF
TRBJ2-4 . . TRBV6-1 TGTGCCAGCAGTGAAGCGGTGGGGACATCGGGGAACATTCAGTACTTC CASSEAVGTSGNIQYF
TRBJ1-4 TRBD1 . TRBV6-6 TGTGCCAGCAGTAGGGACAGCACTAATGAAAAACTGTTTTTT CASSRDSTNEKLFF
TRBJ2-1 TRBD2 once TRBV18 TGTGCCAGCTCACCAACCTGGTTAGCGGGAGGGGGTGAGCAGTTCTTC CASSPTWLAGGGEQFF
TRBJ2-1 TRBD2 once TRBV10-3 TGTGCCATCAGGGGGACTAGCGGGAGAGGGAACAATGAGCAGTTCTTC CAIRGTSGRGNNEQFF
TRBJ2-3 TRBD2 . TRBV20-1 TGCAGTGCGGGGGGGTCAGATACGCAGTATTTT CSAGGSDTQYF
TRBJ2-2 . . TRBV6-5 TGTGCCAGCAAGGAACTAGCATCCACCGGGGAGCTGTTTTTT CASKELASTGELFF
TRBJ2-1 . once TRBV24-1 TGTGCCACCAGTGATTCAGCGGTTTCCTACAATGAGCAGTTCTTC CATSDSAVSYNEQFF
TRBJ2-1 TRBD1 . TRBV6-1 TGTGCCAGCAGTGAAACCCCAGGGGGCGATGAGCAGTTCTTC CASSETPGGDEQFF
TRBJ2-1 . few TRBV14 TGTGCCAGCAGCCAAGAGGGGGCCAGCTACAATGAGCAGTTCTTC CASSQEGASYNEQFF
TRBJ2-3 . . TRBV21-1 TGTGCCAGCAGCCCAGGACGGGAGATCTTAGGGCGAGATACGCAGTATTTT CASSPGREILGRDTQYF
TRBJ1-1 . . TRBV18 TGTGCCAGCTCACCACGAGAGGGAGCGAACACTGAAGCTTTCTTT CASSPREGANTEAFF